A selection of T cell receptor beta chains follows, all from one sample in a study of human T cells and chemical hapten exposure. TCRdb used MiXCR to reprocess the RACE reads, holding one entry per CDR3 protein. The sample carries about 380,000 distinct CDR3 sequences, just under 6.5% recorded once. The input for sequencing was whole blood, taken in connection with sensitization to the hapten diphenylcyclopropenone (DPC). Source of these receptors: a woman aged 18-30 years with alopecia areata. Some clones in this sample may be carry-over from other donors' samples. CDR3s include the opening cysteine and the closing phenylalanine or tryptophan. A D gene is named only where the DNA matches it firmly. Clone size is not always given. Where it is, it says once, few, many or a class for expanded clones.

J gene | V gene | D gene | clone size | CDR3 protein | CDR3 DNA
TRBJ1-1 | TRBV2 | - | many | CASSQVEGTEAFF | TGTGCCAGCAGCCAGGTGGAAGGCACTGAAGCTTTCTTT
TRBJ1-1 | TRBV6-2/TRBV6-3 | TRBD1 | many | CASSLRGMAGGAENTEAFF | TGTGCCAGCAGTCTCCGGGGGATGGCAGGGGGCGCAGAGAACACTGAAGCTTTCTTT
TRBJ1-6 | TRBV7-2 | - | few | CASSLAGSGNSPLHF | TGTGCCAGCAGCTTAGCGGGGAGTGGCAATTCACCCCTCCACTTT
TRBJ1-2 | TRBV12-3/TRBV12-4 | - | many | CASRPVESGNGYTF | TGTGCCAGCAGGCCTGTTGAATCAGGAAATGGCTACACCTTC
TRBJ2-6 | TRBV5-1 | - | - | CASSDGDTGANVLTF | TGCGCCAGCAGCGACGGGGACACTGGGGCCAACGTCCTGACTTTC
TRBJ1-1 | TRBV4-1 | - | many | CASSQDLVLNTEAFF | TGCGCCAGCAGCCAAGATTTAGTCTTGAACACTGAAGCTTTCTTT
TRBJ2-5 | TRBV9 | - | - | CASNQMGEETQYF | TGTGCCAGCAATCAGATGGGGGAAGAGACCCAGTACTTC
TRBJ1-1 | TRBV12-3/TRBV12-4 | TRBD1 | many | CASAGQGNTEAFF | TGTGCCAGCGCCGGACAGGGGAACACTGAAGCTTTCTTT
TRBJ1-1 | TRBV9 | - | few | CASSEGVGTEAFF | TGTGCCAGCAGTGAAGGGGTTGGAACTGAAGCTTTCTTT
TRBJ2-7 | TRBV6-2/TRBV6-3 | - | - | CASGRSRLEQYF | TGTGCCAGCGGTAGGAGCCGCCTGGAGCAGTACTTC
TRBJ2-5 | TRBV9 | - | - | CASSPQGGSQETQYF | TGTGCCAGCAGCCCCCAGGGCGGAAGTCAAGAGACCCAGTACTTC
TRBJ1-5 | TRBV7-9 | - | many | CASSLASVNQPQHF | TGTGCCAGCAGCTTAGCTTCGGTGAATCAGCCCCAGCATTTT
TRBJ2-1 | TRBV11-3 | - | - | CASSREQGYYNEQFF | TGTGCCAGCAGCCGTGAACAGGGCTACTACAATGAGCAGTTCTTC
TRBJ2-5 | TRBV24-1 | - | - | CATSDKGPAETQYF | TGTGCCACCAGTGACAAGGGCCCGGCAGAGACCCAGTACTTC
TRBJ2-5 | TRBV10-3 | TRBD2 | few | CAISGRAGGLKAQYF | TGTGCCATCAGTGGAAGAGCGGGGGGACTTAAGGCCCAGTACTTC
TRBJ1-5 | TRBV6-2/TRBV6-3 | - | - | CASSLGAINQPQHF | TGTGCCAGCAGTTTGGGGGCGATCAATCAGCCCCAGCATTTT
TRBJ2-1 | TRBV5-4 | - | - | CASSVPGAGEQFF | TGTGCCAGCAGCGTGCCGGGGGCCGGAGAGCAGTTCTTC
TRBJ2-5 | TRBV12-3/TRBV12-4 | - | many | CASTPDQETQYF | TGTGCCAGCACCCCGGACCAAGAGACCCAGTACTTC
TRBJ1-1 | TRBV7-2 | - | few | CASGFPGAEAFF | TGTGCCAGCGGATTTCCCGGGGCTGAAGCTTTCTTT
TRBJ2-5 | TRBV5-1 | TRBD1 | few | CASSPIPLQGARETQYF | TGCGCCAGCAGCCCCATTCCATTACAGGGGGCTAGGGAGACCCAGTACTTC
TRBJ2-1 | TRBV7-2 | - | few | CASSLSSRLSSYNEQFF | TGTGCCAGCAGCTTATCGAGTAGACTTAGCTCCTACAATGAGCAGTTCTTC
TRBJ2-7 | TRBV4-3 | - | few | CASSQVTGLRDEQYF | TGCGCCAGCAGCCAAGTCACCGGGCTCCGAGACGAGCAGTACTTC
TRBJ1-1 | TRBV12-3/TRBV12-4 | - | many | CASSLTGRPNTEAFF | TGTGCCAGCAGTCTCACAGGGAGACCGAACACTGAAGCTTTCTTT
TRBJ1-5 | TRBV9 | - | many | CASSRGEGVQPQHF | TGTGCCAGCAGCAGAGGGGAGGGAGTACAGCCCCAGCATTTT
TRBJ2-2 | TRBV6-5 | - | few | CASSRGTGAVTGELFF | TGTGCCAGCAGTAGGGGTACAGGAGCAGTCACCGGGGAGCTGTTTTTT
TRBJ1-3 | TRBV20-1 | - | many | CSAPLRGAGNTIYF | TGCAGTGCCCCCCTGAGGGGCGCTGGAAACACCATATATTTT
TRBJ2-5 | TRBV5-5 | - | many | CASSQHRAGETQYF | TGTGCCAGCAGCCAACACAGGGCCGGTGAGACCCAGTACTTC
TRBJ1-2 | TRBV6-2/TRBV6-3 | - | many | CASSDGTFYGYTF | TGTGCCAGCAGTGACGGGACCTTCTATGGCTACACCTTC